This TCR beta chain was sequenced in a study of blood T cell repertoires in COVID-19. Study summary: Acute and convalescent COVID-19 samples came from the United States, Italy and Spain.

TCRdb's copy holds only in-frame clones and misses some; the assay was immunoSEQ multiplex PCR. The sample consists of approximately 150,000 clones, under 95% of them appearing once. During active infection, Seattle patients enrolled and were then monitored through disease. CDR1 and CDR2 (germline): SGHVS, FQNEAQ. This CDR3 has 15 residues. V shed 4 bases and J 0 bases; nucleotides not matched to a gene: 6. The source is a young man with COVID-19, enrolled during active disease. The chain couples TRBV7-8 to TRBJ2-7; 7 positions agree with TRBD1. The material sequenced was peripheral blood. CDR3 DNA: TGTGCCAGCAGCTACGCCGGGACAGCCTCCTACGAGCAGTACTTC. It codes for CASSYAGTASYEQYF.